Each of the 24 T cell receptor beta chains below was sequenced from the same sample in a study of blood T cell repertoires in COVID-19. Method: immunoSEQ multiplex PCR; TCRdb's copy keeps in-frame clones and lacks some. The data contain around 290,000 clones, 88% of them singletons. What was sequenced was PBMCs or T cells enriched from blood (not recorded which). The receptors derive from a woman younger than 45 who had recovered from COVID-19.

The chain employs TRBV5-8 and TRBJ1-2; TRBD1 aligns across 7 bases. CDR1 is SGHTS and CDR2 is YDEGEE in the germline V gene. This CDR3 is built from 16 residues. Trimming cost V 2 bases and J 3 bases; bases outside gene matches: 10. CDR3 residues: CASSFRGNRGYYGYTF. CDR3 DNA: TGTGCCAGCAGCTTTCGGGGGAACAGGGGATACTATGGCTACACCTTC.

The chain recombines TRBV5-1 with TRBJ2-7; TRBD2 agrees at 9 bases. CDR1 is SGHRS, CDR2 YFSETQ, per germline. After removal of 3 bases from V and 0 bases from J, the junction contained 10 bases not matched to a gene. The length of the CDR3 is 17 residues. The CDR3 coding sequence is TGCGCCAGCAGCTCGGGGAGGGTAGCGGGAGACTCCTACGAGCAGTACTTC. The encoded protein is CASSSGRVAGDSYEQYF.

The J gene is TRBJ1-5, the V gene TRBV28; D might be TRBD1 (5 bases). Trimming removed 2 bases from V and 7 bases from J, with 12 bases in between. The CDR3 is 14 amino acids. Germline CDR1 and CDR2: MDHEN and SYDVKM. The CDR3: CASSLVGAKQPQHF. In DNA, the CDR3 is TGTGCCAGCAGTTTAGTAGGGGCTAAGCAGCCCCAGCATTTT.

This rearrangement joins TRBV29-1 to TRBJ1-2, with 9 positions matching TRBD1. The CDR3 extends over 12 amino acids. Per germline, CDR1 SQVTM and CDR2 ANQGSEA. J was trimmed by 8 bases and V by 3 bases; bases with no gene match: 4. CDR3 DNA sequence: TGCAGCGTTGATGACAGGGGGAAAGGCTACACCTTC. It codes for CSVDDRGKGYTF.

The genes are TRBV7-2 and TRBJ1-1, with 7 bases aligning to TRBD1. V gave up 5 bases and J gave up 1 base; unmatched junction bases: 7. The CDR3 is 15 residues long. Germline V gives CDR1 SGHTA, CDR2 FQGNSA. In DNA form, the CDR3 reads TGTGCCAGCAGCCCGGACAGGCCCGGGAACACTGAAGCTTTCTTT. Protein product: CASSPDRPGNTEAFF.

The rearrangement uses TRBV5-8 and TRBJ2-7, with D possibly matching TRBD2 (5 bases). Germline CDR1 and CDR2: SGHTS and YDEGEE. The CDR3 spans 14 residues. The V end was cut by 2 bases, the J end by 3 bases, with 12 bases between. The CDR3 loop reads CASSFPGVVYEQYF. CDR3 coding DNA: TGTGCCAGCAGCTTCCCCGGGGTAGTCTACGAGCAGTACTTC. Combining the CDR3 with reference TRBV5-8 and TRBJ2-7 gives the whole variable domain EAGVTQSPTHLIKTRGQQATLRCSPISGHTSVYWYQQALGLGLQFLLWYDEGEERNRGNFPPRFSGRQFPNYSSELNVNALELEDSALYLCASSFPGVVYEQYFGPGTRLTVT.

The V gene is TRBV6-5, the J gene TRBJ2-2, with 8 bases identical to TRBD1. Germline V gives CDR1 MNHEY, CDR2 SVGAGI. The CDR3 extends over 15 amino acids. The V segment lost 6 bases and the J segment 7 bases; nucleotides outside the gene matches: 10. CDR3 residues: CASSPGTGTYGELFF. DNA of the CDR3: TGTGCCAGCAGCCCCGGGACAGGAACCTACGGGGAGCTGTTTTTT.

The rearrangement joins TRBV11-2 to TRBJ1-1, with D perhaps matching TRBD1 (6 bases). Trimming took 4 bases from V and 4 from J, leaving 10 bases between them. Germline V gene lookup returns CDR1 SGHAT and CDR2 FQNNGV. The CDR3 runs 13 residues. The CDR3 is CASSSQGTTEAFF. The CDR3 DNA reads TGTGCCAGCAGCTCCCAGGGGACCACTGAAGCTTTCTTT.

The genes are TRBV29-1 and TRBJ2-7; tentative D call: TRBD1 (5 bases). CDR1 and CDR2 (germline): SQVTM, ANQGSEA. V was cut by 3 bases and J by 3 bases, with 15 bases left in between. The CDR3 is 14 residues long. The CDR3 DNA reads TGCAGCGTTGAGGACCGGGTAAGGGGCTACGAGCAGTACTTC. Encoded protein: CSVEDRVRGYEQYF.

This chain links TRBV5-6 with TRBJ2-3, with D unclear. The V gene's germline CDR1 is SGHDT and CDR2 YYEEEE. This CDR3 has 17 residues. The germline V and J ends were trimmed by 6 bases and 2 bases, with 22 bases remaining between them. The CDR3 loop is CASTELFRVAITDTQYF. The CDR3 nucleotides are TGTGCCAGCACCGAACTCTTCCGGGTCGCAATCACAGATACGCAGTATTTT.

The chain has TRBV6-2 or TRBV6-3 and TRBJ1-2; D unresolved. Between the trimmed V and J ends, which lost 0 bases and 6 bases, there was a span of 11 bases. Germline loops: CDR1 MNHEY, CDR2 SVGEGT. This CDR3 is 14 amino acids long. The CDR3 loop is CASSYSPGGHGYTF. The CDR3 DNA reads TGTGCCAGCAGTTACTCGCCGGGAGGCCATGGCTACACCTTC.

This clone was seen just once. The chain joins TRBV19 to TRBJ1-2; TRBD1 matches at 9 bases. The germline CDR1 and CDR2 sequences are LNHDA and SQIVND (reference sequence). V shed 6 bases and J 4 bases; nucleotides not matched to a gene: 9. The CDR3 consists of 15 residues. This chain's CDR3 is CASSDGTGRLYGYTF. The CDR3 DNA reads as TGTGCCAGTAGCGACGGGACAGGGCGACTCTATGGCTACACCTTC.

This chain uses TRBV28 with TRBJ2-7; 12 bases agree with TRBD1. Per the germline V gene, CDR1 is MDHEN and CDR2 is SYDVKM. The CDR3 has 15 residues. V lost 5 bases to trimming and J lost 4 bases; unmatched junction nucleotides: 6. The CDR3: CASSTGTGGRYEQYF. The CDR3 DNA reads as TGTGCCAGCAGTACCGGGACAGGGGGCAGGTACGAGCAGTACTTC.

This chain joins TRBV4-2 and TRBJ1-5; D not certain. Trimming took 3 bases from V and 1 from J, leaving 10 bases between them. The germline V gene encodes CDR1 LGHNA and CDR2 YNFKEQ. The CDR3 runs 15 residues. CDR3 sequence (DNA): TGTGCCAGCAGCCAGGAGCATTACAGCAATCAGCCCCAGCATTTT. Translation: CASSQEHYSNQPQHF.

The V call is TRBV6-2 or TRBV6-3, the J call TRBJ2-3, with D tentatively TRBD2 (7 bases). V lost 5 bases and J lost 2, with 17 bases in between. The CDR3 sequence is 16 residues long. Germline V gene data show CDR1 as MNHEY and CDR2 as SVGEGT. The CDR3 nucleotides read TGTGCCAGCAGTAAGATACGGGGGGCCGACACAGATACGCAGTATTTT. Its translation: CASSKIRGADTDTQYF.

There are a few counts of this clone. The rearrangement links TRBV5-4 to TRBJ2-2; 16 bases match TRBD2. The CDR3 consists of 20 residues. The germline CDR1 and CDR2 sequences are SGHNT and YYREEE (reference sequence). J gave up 0 bases and V 3 bases, and 8 bases lay outside the gene matches. The CDR3 bases are TGTGCCAGCAGCTCTTTTGGGGGACTAGCGGGAGGGCCGAACACCGGGGAGCTGTTTTTT. Amino acid sequence: CASSSFGGLAGGPNTGELFF.

This clone was seen only once. The chain joins TRBV5-4 to TRBJ2-1, with 13 bases matching TRBD2. Losses at the gene ends were 4 bases for V and 0 bases for J; bases not matched to a gene: 7. CDR3 length: 18 residues. CDR1 and CDR2 from the germline V gene are SGHNT and YYREEE (reference sequence). CDR3 residues: CASSPRTSGSVSYNEQFF. Written as DNA, the CDR3 is TGTGCCAGCAGCCCCCGGACTAGCGGGAGCGTCTCCTACAATGAGCAGTTCTTC.

The chain couples TRBV3-1 (or the pseudogene TRBV3-2) to TRBJ2-1; no firm D call. CDR1 is LGHDT and CDR2 is YNNKEL in the germline V gene (reference sequence). The CDR3 is made up of 14 amino acids. Between the trimmed V and J ends, which lost 4 bases and 9 bases, there was a span of 16 bases. The CDR3 protein is CASSPIEKRSEQFF. In DNA form, the CDR3 reads TGTGCCAGCAGCCCAATAGAGAAAAGGAGTGAGCAGTTCTTC.

V and J are TRBV5-1 and TRBJ1-1; D is unclear. Trimming cost V 0 bases and J 0 bases, with 6 bases left between them. This CDR3 contains 14 residues. Looked up from germline, CDR1 is SGHRS and CDR2 is YFSETQ. Here the CDR3 DNA reads TGCGCCAGCAGCTTGGCTAGCCTGAACACTGAAGCTTTCTTT. This translates into CASSLASLNTEAFF.

The V call is TRBV12-3 or TRBV12-4, the J call TRBJ1-4; D remains unclear. The length of the CDR3 is 13 residues. With 5 bases removed from V and 2 bases from J, the gap between germline ends came to 6 bases. In DNA form, the CDR3 reads TGTGCCAGCAGTGGAGGGACTAATGAAAAACTGTTTTTT. Amino acids: CASSGGTNEKLFF.

The chain links TRBV10-3 to TRBJ2-3, with 9 bases fitting TRBD2. J lost 7 bases, V lost 4 bases, and 6 bases had no gene match. The germline V gene has CDR1 ENHRY and CDR2 SYGVKD. The CDR3 length is 14 residues. The CDR3 DNA reads as TGTGCCATCAGTGGACTAGCGGAGGCATATACGCAGTATTTT. Its protein product is CAISGLAEAYTQYF.

The chain couples TRBV7-2 to TRBJ2-7, with D perhaps TRBD1 (6 bases). Germline V gene data show CDR1 as SGHTA and CDR2 as FQGNSA. V was shortened by 5 bases and J by 2 bases, with 25 bases between the two germline ends. The CDR3 consists of 18 residues. CDR3 sequence (DNA): TGTGCCAGCAGCGCAGGAGGCCCAGGGGTTCCCTTAGCCTACGAGCAGTACTTC. Its translation is CASSAGGPGVPLAYEQYF.

J is TRBJ1-2 and V is TRBV5-6, with TRBD1 identical over 9 bases. The V segment lost 2 bases and the J segment 4 bases; nucleotides outside the gene matches: 3. The CDR3 extends over 14 amino acids. The germline V gene has CDR1 SGHDT and CDR2 YYEEEE. The CDR3 DNA follows: TGTGCCAGCAGCTTAGAACAGGGGGCCTATGGCTACACCTTC. Its protein product is CASSLEQGAYGYTF.

On this clone itself: Other DNA sequences within the sample encode an identical CDR3. The chain has TRBV18 and TRBJ2-3, with a possible D match to TRBD2 (6 bases). V dropped 3 bases and J dropped 1 base, with 8 bases sitting between them. The germline gives CDR1 KGHSH, CDR2 LQKENI. The CDR3 contains 14 residues. Written as DNA, the CDR3 is TGTGCCAGCTCACCCGGCGGGGGCACAGATACGCAGTATTTT. Its translation: CASSPGGGTDTQYF.